The 19 T cell receptor beta chains below come from one sample, sequenced in a study of blood T cell repertoires in COVID-19. Profiling relied on immunoSEQ multiplex PCR, and the TCRdb table lists in-frame clones only, not all of them. Among approximately 52,000 clones listed, 84% were seen once. Sequencing used peripheral blood. These receptors were obtained from a woman older than 75 with acute or convalescent COVID-19.

The rearrangement uses TRBV6-5 and TRBJ1-1; 8 bases line up with TRBD1. V lost 2 bases and J lost 1; bases outside the gene matches: 3. The V gene's germline CDR1 is MNHEY and CDR2 SVGAGI. The CDR3 sequence is 15 residues long. The DNA of the CDR3 is TGTGCCAGCAGTTACGACAGGGGTCGGAACACTGAAGCTTTCTTT. Encoded protein: CASSYDRGRNTEAFF.

V gene TRBV7-8 combines with J gene TRBJ2-7; no clear D gene. CDR1 and CDR2 (germline): SGHVS, FQNEAQ. The CDR3 is made up of 14 amino acids. The V end was cut by 2 bases, the J end by 3 bases, with 11 bases between. The CDR3 loop is CASSLTLVNYEQYF. CDR3 in DNA: TGTGCCAGCAGCTTAACTCTCGTTAACTACGAGCAGTACTTC.

This clone was seen a few times. The rearrangement uses TRBV7-8 and TRBJ2-7, with D uncertain. CDR1 SGHVS and CDR2 FQNEAQ come from the germline V gene. This CDR3 has 15 residues. Deletions cut 4 bases from V and 3 bases from J, with 16 bases between. The CDR3 DNA reads as TGTGCCAGCAGCTCCAGTTCTGACATAAGCTACGAGCAGTACTTC. Residues: CASSSSSDISYEQYF.

The rearrangement links TRBV7-2 to TRBJ2-3; D is uncertain. Trimming shortened V by 2 bases and J by 4 bases, and 7 bases separated the two germline ends. The CDR3 runs 13 residues. Germline V gives CDR1 SGHTA, CDR2 FQGNSA. The CDR3 loop is CASSLYLADTQYF. The DNA for the CDR3 is TGTGCCAGCAGCTTATACTTGGCAGATACGCAGTATTTT.

CDR3 loop: CASRRLNLGNTEAFF. The CDR3 nucleotides are TGTGCCAGTAGACGACTAAATCTGGGGAACACTGAAGCTTTCTTT. The chain joins TRBV19 to TRBJ1-1, with D unclear. Trimming shortened V by 6 bases and J by 1 base, and 15 bases separated the two germline ends. Per the germline V gene, CDR1 is LNHDA and CDR2 is SQIVND (reference sequence). The CDR3 totals 15 residues.

The chain employs TRBV7-2 and TRBJ1-5, with 12 nucleotides matching TRBD1. The V and J ends lost 2 bases and 6 bases, in that order; junction bases with no gene match: 11. CDR3 length equals 18 residues. Germline V gives CDR1 SGHTA, CDR2 FQGNSA. The CDR3 region has the DNA TGTGCCAGCAGCTTAACGCCAGGGGACAGGGGGCTCAGTCAGCCCCAGCATTTT. Translated: CASSLTPGDRGLSQPQHF.

The rearrangement joins TRBV5-1 to TRBJ2-5; 12 bases line up with TRBD2. The V gene's germline CDR1 is SGHRS and CDR2 YFSETQ. Trimming took 0 bases from V and 5 from J; bases not matched to a gene: 2. This CDR3 is 15 amino acids long. CDR3 sequence reads: CASSLAGLAGETQYF. CDR3 DNA: TGCGCCAGCAGCTTGGCCGGACTAGCGGGGGAGACCCAGTACTTC.

This chain uses TRBV7-9 with TRBJ2-5; D perhaps matches TRBD1 (5 bases). The CDR3 is 16 residues long. Germline-derived CDR1 and CDR2 are SEHNR and FQNEAQ (reference sequence). Trimming removed 5 bases at V and 1 base at J, with 17 bases between. This CDR3 is CASSPDLQVPQETQYF. As DNA, the CDR3 is TGTGCCAGCAGCCCTGATCTACAGGTCCCCCAAGAGACCCAGTACTTC.

Only one count was recorded for this clone. CDR3 region: CASSDGLLAGGRKTQYF. The CDR3 nucleotides read TGTGCCAGCAGTGATGGGTTACTAGCGGGGGGGAGGAAGACCCAGTACTTC. The rearrangement links TRBV6-4 to TRBJ2-5; 13 bases agree with TRBD2. With V trimmed by 3 bases and J by 6 bases, 10 bases remained unmatched. The CDR3 contains 17 residues. Looked up from germline, CDR1 is MRHNA and CDR2 is SNTAGT.

The chain is built from TRBV11-3 and TRBJ1-4; 11 positions agree with TRBD1. J gave up 7 bases and V 2 bases, and 6 bases lay outside the gene matches. The CDR3 consists of 16 residues. Germline CDR1 SGHNT, CDR2 YENEEA. CDR3 sequence (DNA): TGTGCCAGCAGCTTATACGGGGGACAGGGGGGTGAAAAACTGTTTTTT. Its protein product is CASSLYGGQGGEKLFF.

V is TRBV19 and J is TRBJ2-7; 7 nucleotides agree with TRBD1. Germline V gene lookup returns CDR1 LNHDA and CDR2 SQIVND (reference sequence). V trimming: 6 bases; J trimming: 1 base; junction bases outside the gene matches: 6. The CDR3 is 14 residues long. Here the CDR3 reads CASRPTGSSYEQYF. CDR3 nucleotide sequence: TGTGCCAGTAGACCGACAGGGTCGTCCTACGAGCAGTACTTC.

The CDR3 protein is CASTPTVRGAQHF. The CDR3 region has the DNA TGTGCCAGTACTCCAACCGTCCGGGGGGCCCAGCATTTT. This chain links TRBV19 with TRBJ1-5; a possible D gene is TRBD1 (5 bases). The germline gives CDR1 LNHDA, CDR2 SQIVND (reference sequence). The CDR3 has 13 amino acids. Between the trimmed V and J ends, which lost 7 bases and 11 bases, there was a span of 18 bases.

This chain links TRBV2 with TRBJ2-7, with unresolved D. The CDR3 extends over 15 amino acids. V was clipped by 5 bases and J by 2 bases, with 16 bases between them. Germline CDR1 is SNHLY and CDR2 is FYNNEI. The CDR3 protein is CASSPESPSTYEQYF. DNA of the CDR3: TGTGCCAGCAGTCCGGAGTCCCCCTCAACCTACGAGCAGTACTTC. The whole variable domain, filled in from reference TRBV2 and TRBJ2-7, reads EPEVTQTPSHQVTQMGQEVILRCVPISNHLYFYWYRQILGQKVEFLVSFYNNEISEKSEIFDDQFSVERPDGSNFTLKIRSTKLEDSAMYFCASSPESPSTYEQYFGPGTRLTVT.

The V call is TRBV5-1, the J call TRBJ1-4; D remains unclear. V lost 0 bases and J lost 8, with 14 bases in between. The germline V gene has CDR1 SGHRS and CDR2 YFSETQ. This CDR3 has 15 residues. Here the CDR3 reads CASSLGGTNGEKLFF. CDR3 nucleotides: TGCGCCAGCAGCTTGGGAGGCACCAACGGGGAAAAACTGTTTTTT.

The chain combines TRBV5-4 with TRBJ2-7; 11 nucleotides agree with TRBD1. Trimming cost V 3 bases and J 3 bases; bases outside gene matches: 2. The CDR3 has 14 residues. Germline CDR1 and CDR2: SGHNT and YYREEE (reference sequence). The CDR3 region is CASSSGTGGYEQYF. The CDR3 nucleotides read TGTGCCAGCAGCTCCGGGACAGGGGGCTACGAGCAGTACTTC. Combining the CDR3 with reference TRBV5-4 and TRBJ2-7 gives the whole variable domain ETGVTQSPTHLIKTRGQQVTLRCSSQSGHNTVSWYQQALGQGPQFIFQYYREEENGRGNFPPRFSGLQFPNYSSELNVNALELDDSALYLCASSSGTGGYEQYFGPGTRLTVT.

The chain has TRBV5-1 and TRBJ1-4, with TRBD1 as a possible D gene (5 bases). Germline V gene lookup returns CDR1 SGHRS and CDR2 YFSETQ. Trimming left V 0 bases short and J 7 bases short, with 10 bases between. The CDR3 totals 14 residues. DNA for the CDR3: TGCGCCAGCAGCTTGGGCAGACAGTTTGAAAAACTGTTTTTT. Its translation: CASSLGRQFEKLFF. The whole variable domain, remainder taken from reference TRBV5-1 and TRBJ1-4, is KAGVTQTPRYLIKTRGQQVTLSCSPISGHRSVSWYQQTPGQGLQFLFEYFSETQRNKGNFPGRFSGRQFSNSRSEMNVSTLELGDSALYLCASSLGRQFEKLFFGSGTQLSVL.

The rearrangement uses TRBV3-1 (or the pseudogene TRBV3-2) and TRBJ1-3; D is unclear. This CDR3 comprises 14 residues. Trimming shortened V by 2 bases and J by 3 bases, and 8 bases separated the two germline ends. Germline CDR1 LGHDT, CDR2 YNNKEL (reference sequence). The CDR3 loop reads CASSQQRSGNTIYF. The CDR3 DNA is TGTGCCAGCAGCCAACAGCGGAGTGGAAACACCATATATTTT.

The chain recombines TRBV19 with TRBJ1-5; D uncertain. V was trimmed by 10 bases and J by 1 base, leaving 11 bases between them. The CDR3 has 13 residues. Germline CDR1 LNHDA, CDR2 SQIVND (reference sequence). CDR3 nucleotides: TGTGCCACTCGAACGAGGAGCAATCAGCCCCAGCATTTT. It yields the protein CATRTRSNQPQHF.

The V and J genes are TRBV19 and TRBJ2-1; 7 bases align to TRBD2. J was trimmed by 7 bases and V by 3 bases; bases with no gene match: 9. CDR3 length: 15 residues. CDR1 LNHDA and CDR2 SQIVND come from the germline V gene (reference sequence). CDR3 loop: CASSIGERGRNEQFF. The DNA for the CDR3 is TGTGCCAGTAGTATCGGTGAGCGGGGTAGAAATGAGCAGTTCTTC.